Shown below are 4 T cell receptor beta chains from a single sample sequenced in a study of OX40 agonist ivuxolimab in advanced cancers. The assay was immunoSEQ multiplex PCR, and TCRdb's table has in-frame clones only and misses some. The sample yields fewer than 55,000 clones, about 86% seen once. The sample in question was CD4+ or CD8+ T cells sorted from blood, obtained in a trial of the OX40 agonist ivuxolimab. The origin of the receptors is an adult with an advanced solid tumor such as melanoma, head and neck, liver or kidney cancer.

This CDR3 reads CASSLVTSGSNYIQYF. In DNA form, the CDR3 reads TGTGCCAGCAGCTTAGTGACTAGCGGGAGTAACTACATTCAGTACTTC. This chain connects TRBV11-2 to TRBJ2-4; TRBD2 agrees at 12 bases. CDR3 length: 16 amino acids. J gave up 8 bases and V 1 base, and 6 bases lay outside the gene matches. CDR1 is SGHAT, CDR2 FQNNGV, per germline.

The chain joins TRBV14 to TRBJ2-5; a possible D gene is TRBD1 (6 bases). Trimming pared 4 bases from V and 0 bases from J, leaving 9 bases between. The germline V gene has CDR1 SGHDN and CDR2 FVKESK. The CDR3 totals 14 residues. The CDR3 DNA is TGTGCCAGCAGCCCACAGGGCTACCAAGAGACCCAGTACTTC. It codes for CASSPQGYQETQYF.

The chain couples TRBV28 to TRBJ2-2; the D gene is possibly TRBD2 (6 bases). The CDR3 spans 12 residues. The germline V gene has CDR1 MDHEN and CDR2 SYDVKM. Trimming took off 6 bases at V and 6 bases at J, with 8 bases between the two ends. The chain's CDR3 is CASRTGAGELFF. CDR3 nucleotides: TGTGCCAGCAGAACGGGGGCCGGGGAGCTGTTTTTT.

V gene TRBV27 combines with J gene TRBJ1-1; TRBD1 aligns across 8 bases. The CDR3 extends over 14 amino acids. Trimming removed 6 bases from V and 1 base from J; junction bases left unmatched: 4. The germline V gene has CDR1 MNHEY and CDR2 SMNVEV (reference sequence). The CDR3 protein is CASSIGQGNTEAFF. DNA for the CDR3: TGTGCCAGCAGCATCGGACAGGGGAACACTGAAGCTTTCTTT.